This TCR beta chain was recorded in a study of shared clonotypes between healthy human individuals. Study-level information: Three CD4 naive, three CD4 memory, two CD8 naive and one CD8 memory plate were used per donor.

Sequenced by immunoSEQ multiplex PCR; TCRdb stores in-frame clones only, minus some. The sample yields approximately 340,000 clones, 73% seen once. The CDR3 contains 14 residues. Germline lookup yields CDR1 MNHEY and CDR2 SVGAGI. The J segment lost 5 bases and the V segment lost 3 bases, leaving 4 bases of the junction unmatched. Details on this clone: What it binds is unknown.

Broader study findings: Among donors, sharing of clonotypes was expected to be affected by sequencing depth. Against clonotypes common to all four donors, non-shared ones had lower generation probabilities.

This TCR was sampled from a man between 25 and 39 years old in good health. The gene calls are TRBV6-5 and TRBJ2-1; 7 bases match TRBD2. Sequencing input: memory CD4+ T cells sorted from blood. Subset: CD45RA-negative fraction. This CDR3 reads CASSYGLADNEQFF. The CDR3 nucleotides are TGTGCCAGCAGTTATGGGCTAGCGGACAATGAGCAGTTCTTC.